These 5 T cell receptor beta chains came from one sample sequenced in a study of OX40 agonist ivuxolimab in advanced cancers. Here immunoSEQ multiplex PCR was the method, and the copy in TCRdb shows in-frame clones only, minus some. Altogether about 45,000 clones are present, about nine tenths being singletons, with the ten largest covering around 0.99%. The specimen comprised CD4+ or CD8+ T cells sorted from blood, sampled in a trial of the OX40 agonist ivuxolimab. The source is an adult with an advanced solid tumor such as melanoma, head and neck, liver or kidney cancer.

The chain employs TRBV9 and TRBJ2-2; 12 bases are a match to TRBD2. Germline assignment: CDR1 SGDLS and CDR2 YYNGEE. J was trimmed by 4 bases and V by 3 bases; bases with no gene match: 4. The CDR3 sequence is 16 residues long. Here the CDR3 DNA reads TGTGCCAGCAGCGACCGGACTAGCGGGGCCACCGGGGAGCTGTTTTTT. Its translation is CASSDRTSGATGELFF.

V gene TRBV28 combines with J gene TRBJ2-7; 12 bases are a match to TRBD2. V dropped 3 bases and J dropped 7; count of bases not matched to a gene: 4. CDR1 and CDR2 from the germline V gene are MDHEN and SYDVKM. The CDR3 covers 14 residues. The CDR3 DNA sequence: TGTGCCAGCAGTTTTCTAGCGGGAGGGTCGGAGCAGTACTTC. As protein: CASSFLAGGSEQYF.

The chain links TRBV9 to TRBJ1-5; D ambiguous. Germline V gives CDR1 SGDLS, CDR2 YYNGEE. V was shortened by 5 bases and J by 1 base, with 13 bases between the two germline ends. This CDR3 has 15 residues. The CDR3 DNA sequence: TGTGCCAGCAGTGGGATGGCAGACAGCAATCAGCCCCAGCATTTT. This sequence encodes CASSGMADSNQPQHF. Full variable domain (outside the CDR3, taken from reference TRBV9 and TRBJ1-5): DSGVTQTPKHLITATGQRVTLRCSPRSGDLSVYWYQQSLDQGLQFLIQYYNGEERAKGNILERFSAQQFPDLHSELNLSSLELGDSALYFCASSGMADSNQPQHFGDGTRLSIL.

The rearrangement links TRBV7-9 to TRBJ1-6, with 7 bases lining up with TRBD1. V was clipped by 5 bases and J by 9 bases; unmatched bases: 10. The CDR3 runs 15 residues. In germline, CDR1 is SEHNR, CDR2 FQNEAQ (reference sequence). CDR3 protein: CASSRAKGARSPLHF. The CDR3 DNA sequence: TGTGCCAGCAGCCGAGCAAAGGGGGCTCGTTCACCCCTCCACTTT.

The chain employs TRBV11-1 and TRBJ2-2; 9 bases map to TRBD2. Germline loops: CDR1 SGHAT, CDR2 FQDESV (reference sequence). V shed 5 bases, J shed 1 base, and the junction held 5 bases outside the gene matches. The CDR3 contains 16 residues. The CDR3 is CASSGTSPENTGELFF. CDR3 coding DNA: TGTGCCAGCAGCGGGACTAGCCCAGAGAACACCGGGGAGCTGTTTTTT.